Listed below are T cell receptor beta chains from one sample, sequenced in a study of cytomegalovirus exposure and HLA in healthy donors. Libraries were prepared by immunoSEQ multiplex PCR; TCRdb keeps only in-frame clonotypes and omits some of them. This table has under 200,000 clones, over 75% appearing once. The sequenced material came from PBMCs. Receptors were obtained from a man over 45 in good health and CMV-seropositive. Both conserved end residues are part of each CDR3. A D gene is named only where the DNA matches it firmly. Rows may omit the clone size; those that give it use once, few, many or a size class.

d_call clone_size j_call v_call cdr3_nt cdr3_aa
NA NA TRBJ2-5 TRBV6-1 TGTGCCAGCAGTGAACGCGGAGGGAAGAGGTGGGAGACCCAGTACTTC CASSERGGKRWETQYF
NA NA TRBJ2-2 TRBV6-5 TGTGCCAGCAGTTACTCGAGTACCGGGGAGCTGTTTTTT CASSYSSTGELFF
TRBD1 NA TRBJ1-1 TRBV7-9 TGTGCCAGCAGACATATACAGGGGGCCCTCACTGAAGCTTTCTTT CASRHIQGALTEAFF
TRBD1 NA TRBJ2-7 TRBV6-5 TGTGCCAGCAGGACCGGGACAGGGGCTTACGAGCAGTACTTC CASRTGTGAYEQYF
NA NA TRBJ2-7 TRBV9 TGTGCCAGCAGCGTAGGCCCTAGCGACTCCTACGAGCAGTACTTC CASSVGPSDSYEQYF
NA NA TRBJ1-1 TRBV2 TGTGCCAGCAGTGAAAGGCGGGCAGGGGCCACTGAAGCTTTCTTT CASSERRAGATEAFF
NA once TRBJ2-7 TRBV19 TGTGCCAGTAGTACAGAGAGGAGCTACGAGCAGTACTTC CASSTERSYEQYF
NA NA TRBJ1-1 TRBV9 TGTGCCAGCAGCGTAGTAGCGGGGTCTGAAGCTTTCTTT CASSVVAGSEAFF
NA NA TRBJ2-7 TRBV28 TGTGCCAGCAGTTTATCAGGGGCGGGCGAGCAGTACTTC CASSLSGAGEQYF
TRBD1 few TRBJ1-2 TRBV4-1 TGCGCCAGCAGCCACCGAAGGCAGGGGGCTGGCTATGGCTACACCTTC CASSHRRQGAGYGYTF
NA NA TRBJ2-2 TRBV19 TGTGCCAGTACCACGGTTCGGGGAGCCGGGGAGCTGTTTTTT CASTTVRGAGELFF
NA NA TRBJ1-6 TRBV6-4 TGTGCCAGCAGTGACAGCTGGAATTCACCCCTCCACTTT CASSDSWNSPLHF
TRBD1 NA TRBJ1-1 TRBV7-9 TGTGCCAGCAGCCAGGGGTTGGGACAGGGCCAAGCTTTCTTT CASSQGLGQGQAFF
NA NA TRBJ2-6 TRBV6-1 TGTGCCAGCAGTGAAGCCGCTGGGGCCAACGTCCTGACTTTC CASSEAAGANVLTF
TRBD1 once TRBJ1-2 TRBV9 TGTGCCAGCAGCGCCTCAGGGGGCGGCTATGGCTACACCTTC CASSASGGGYGYTF
NA NA TRBJ1-5 TRBV28 TGTGCCAGCAGGCTATCCCTTAATAGCAATCAGCCCCAGCATTTT CASRLSLNSNQPQHF
NA NA TRBJ1-3 TRBV5-1 TGCGCCAGCAGCTTGGATGTGGGGCCTGGAAACACCATATATTTT CASSLDVGPGNTIYF
TRBD1 once TRBJ1-1 TRBV7-6 TGTGCCAGCAGCTTACAGGGGGACACTGAAGCTTTCTTT CASSLQGDTEAFF
NA few TRBJ1-5 TRBV25-1 TGTGCCAGCAGTGAACAGGGAAGAGAGTATCAGCCCCAGCATTTT CASSEQGREYQPQHF
NA NA TRBJ1-5 TRBV6-5 TGTGCCAGCAGTTACTCGTCCGGGGGCAATCAGCCCCAGCATTTT CASSYSSGGNQPQHF
TRBD1 few TRBJ1-2 TRBV5-4 TGTGCCAGCAGCTTAAACAGGGGCTATGGCTACACCTTC CASSLNRGYGYTF
NA few TRBJ1-1 TRBV4-3 TGCGCCAGCAGCTTGGAGGCCGTAAACACTGAAGCTTTCTTT CASSLEAVNTEAFF
NA NA TRBJ1-1 TRBV9 TGTGCCAGCAGCGTAGCATCGGGAGGCACTGAAGCTTTCTTT CASSVASGGTEAFF
TRBD1 NA TRBJ1-1 TRBV4-3 TGCGCCAGCAGTCTGGACAGGGGAACGACTGAAGCTTTCTTT CASSLDRGTTEAFF
TRBD1 NA TRBJ2-2 TRBV5-6 TGTGCCACGTTCGGGACAGAAGCGAACACCGGGGAGCTGTTTTTT CATFGTEANTGELFF
TRBD2 NA TRBJ2-5 TRBV9 TGTGCCAGCAGCGTAGGGGCTAGCGGGGGGGCGAGAGAGACCCAGTACTTC CASSVGASGGARETQYF
NA NA TRBJ2-7 TRBV6-1 TGTGCCAGCAGTGAATTCTCGGGGGAGTCTATGTACTTC CASSEFSGESMYF
TRBD1 NA TRBJ1-1 TRBV4-2 TGTGCCAGCAGCAAAAGAGGACAGGGGGGCACTGAAGCTTTCTTT CASSKRGQGGTEAFF
NA NA TRBJ2-1 TRBV5-6 TGTGCCAGCAGATACGGACAAGCATCAGAGCAGTTCTTC CASRYGQASEQFF
TRBD1 NA TRBJ1-5 TRBV28 TGTGCCAGCACCATCGGACAGGCCCTTAGCAATCAGCCCCAGCATTTT CASTIGQALSNQPQHF
NA NA TRBJ1-2 TRBV5-4 TGTGCCAGCAGCTTGAGGGGGAATGATGGCTACACCTTC CASSLRGNDGYTF
TRBD1 NA TRBJ2-7 TRBV6-5 TGTGCCAGCAGTTCCTACAGGGGACCCTACGAGCAGTACTTC CASSSYRGPYEQYF
TRBD1 NA TRBJ1-6 TRBV10-1 TGCGCCAGCAGTGATACTAGGGGGCAGCGGTCACCCCTCCACTTT CASSDTRGQRSPLHF
TRBD1 NA TRBJ2-7 TRBV4-1 TGCGCCAGCAGCCATTCCGGCACAGGGGTGGACGAGCAGTACTTC CASSHSGTGVDEQYF
NA NA TRBJ1-2 TRBV29-1 NA CSVGQGSKGDTF
TRBD2 NA TRBJ2-5 TRBV6-1 TGTGCCAGCCGTACTAGCGGGGGGCCGCAAGAGACCCAGTACTTC CASRTSGGPQETQYF
NA NA TRBJ1-3 TRBV19 TGTGCCAGTAGTATTAAGGGGATTTCTGGAAACACCATATATTTT CASSIKGISGNTIYF
NA NA TRBJ1-4 TRBV19 TGTGCCAGTAGTATCAGGGCTTTGGACGAAAAACTGTTTTTT CASSIRALDEKLFF
NA NA TRBJ1-2 TRBV5-5 TGTGCCAGCAGCTTGGTTCTCGGGGGTAACTATGGCTACACCTTC CASSLVLGGNYGYTF
NA NA TRBJ1-1 TRBV7-9 TGTTCCAGCCAAGGAGGAATCACTGAAGCTTTCTTT CSSQGGITEAFF
TRBD1 NA TRBJ1-4 TRBV5-1 TGCGCCAGCAGCTTTTCCAGGGGGTCCCCTAATGAAAAACTGTTTTTT CASSFSRGSPNEKLFF
NA NA TRBJ1-5 TRBV19 TGTGCCAGCACACCTTTTGTCCAGGGTTATAGCAATCAGCCCCAGCATTTT CASTPFVQGYSNQPQHF
TRBD1 NA TRBJ2-7 TRBV28 TGTGCCAGCAGTACCATAGGACAGGGGCGTCCGTACGAGCAGTACTTC CASSTIGQGRPYEQYF
NA NA TRBJ1-2 TRBV29-1 TGCAGCGTACCAGGGAACTATGGCTACACCTTC CSVPGNYGYTF
NA NA TRBJ2-1 TRBV6-5 TGTGCCAGCAGTTACGTCGCGGGGGAGCAGTTCTTC CASSYVAGEQFF
TRBD1 NA TRBJ1-1 TRBV10-3 TGTGCCATCAGCAGGGGGCTTACTGAAGCTTTCTTT CAISRGLTEAFF
NA NA TRBJ2-2 TRBV4-3 TGCGCCAGCAGCCAAGATTTGTGGGGGGAGGTGCACACCGGGGAGCTGTTTTTT CASSQDLWGEVHTGELFF
TRBD1 NA TRBJ1-5 TRBV4-3 TGCGCCAGCAGCCACTTGGACAGGGGCCATCAGCCCCAGCATTTT CASSHLDRGHQPQHF
NA many TRBJ2-7 TRBV7-8 TGTGCCAGCAGCTTAGTATGGAGCTCCTACGAGCAGTACTTC CASSLVWSSYEQYF
TRBD1 NA TRBJ2-2 TRBV28 TGTGCCAGCGGCTCCACCGGGACAGGGCGCACCGGGGAGCTGTTTTTT CASGSTGTGRTGELFF
NA NA TRBJ1-5 TRBV7-2 TGTGCCAGCAGCTTAGGAGGGTCGAACAATCAGCCCCAGCATTTT CASSLGGSNNQPQHF
NA NA TRBJ2-5 TRBV9 TGTGCCAGCAGCGTAGTTGGCGGTGGCCAAGAGACCCAGTACTTC CASSVVGGGQETQYF
NA NA TRBJ2-3 TRBV27 TGTGCCAGCAGCCAACGTCGGAGGGATACGCAGTATTTT CASSQRRRDTQYF
NA NA TRBJ2-7 TRBV7-2 TGTGCCAGCAGCTTAGACTTCGCCCAGGGGGAGCAGTACTTC CASSLDFAQGEQYF
TRBD2 NA TRBJ2-5 TRBV4-2 TGTGCCAGCAGCCAAGATGGGCGGGGGACTCAAGAGACCCAGTACTTC CASSQDGRGTQETQYF
TRBD1 few TRBJ1-3 TRBV4-2 TGTGCCAGCAGCCAAGAGGGGACAGGGGTAGGAAACACCATATATTTT CASSQEGTGVGNTIYF
NA NA TRBJ1-5 TRBV2 TGTGCCAGCAGTGGTGAGGCCAATCAGCCCCAGCATTTT CASSGEANQPQHF